The T cell receptor (beta chain) under discussion was sequenced for a study of T-cell memory formation after mild COVID-19 (dated by TCRdb to the early 2020s). As for the study more broadly: TCR sequence clusters from the two donors were largely donor specific. Two young, previously healthy adult volunteers, one female and one male, were included in the cohort. T-cell clones expanding and contracting after mild COVID-19 in a couple of donors were tracked by longitudinal TCRalpha and TCRbeta repertoire sequencing.

TCRdb lists the instrument as Illumina NovaSeq 6000. Using 5'RACE with constant-segment primers, TCRalpha and TCRbeta cDNA libraries were constructed, with sample barcodes and unique molecular identifiers added in the process. RNA was extracted from every sample with Trizol reagent. Amplification of the libraries took two PCR steps, and the second step added a second sample barcode plus Illumina TruSeq adapters. Sequencing of the libraries was done on an Illumina NovaSeq, producing 2 x 150 bp paired-end reads. Turning to the authors' computational methods: Demultiplexing of reads and collapsing into UMI-guided consensus sequences were performed with migec v1.2.7. Using mixcr v2.1.11, the UMI consensuses were aligned to TRA and TRB V and J templates and assembled into clonotypes. A clonotype was counted as expanded or contracted only when both edgeR and NoisET called the clonotype significant, with the noise models trained on biological replicates. For edgeR calls, a false discovery rate-adjusted p below 0.01 and a log2 fold-change threshold of 1 were applied. PCA with hierarchical clustering of max-normalized trajectories of the 1000 most abundant clonotypes was used as exploratory dynamics analysis. Separately sequenced CD4+ and CD8+ repertoires were used to assign the CD4 or CD8 phenotype of responding clones. TCRdb redid the processing of the public reads, applying fastp at Q25 and MiXCR, and retained in-frame beta chains. Entries are consolidated by CDR3 protein sequence, retaining the most common genes and DNA. The V and J calls were determined by TCRdb, not by the authors. This sample has a few hundred thousand distinct CDR3 sequences in its table, and about a sixth of those were observed once. The ten largest clonotypes hold 20% to 25% of the sample.

The CDR3 contains 16 residues, cysteine and phenylalanine counted. Of the read, only the CDR3 DNA is kept; its 48 bases are in frame from base 1. Clipping removes 3 bases from V and 6 bases from J, with 14 as the unmatched junction base count. PBMCs were isolated by Ficoll-Paque density gradient centrifugation. Broader findings and caveats from the paper: Contracting CD4+ clones turned up mainly in the CM and EM memory subsets, whereas EMRA was where CD8+ clones were enriched. From day 15 to 85, contracting clones showed balanced CD4/CD8 phenotypes, whereas a second wave of clones that expanded from day 15 to 37 leaned towards CD4+. The second-wave clones that peaked on day 37 were not confirmed to be SARS-CoV-2 specific. Some responding clones were detected in pre-infection memory, which suggested that pre-existing cross-reactive memory T cells had joined the SARS-CoV-2 response. Only a couple of mild cases were covered in the study, and larger cohorts including severe cases with pre-infection samples were considered necessary.

With regard to this clonotype: Its antigen is still unknown. No base quality information exists; no much larger clone differs at one position.

The V and J segments used are TRBV12-3 or TRBV12-4 and TRBJ2-7, and 7 junction bases match TRBD2. The sequenced sample consisted of PBMCs or a T cell subset sorted from them (not recorded which). The TCR originated in a man between 18 and 29 years old who had mild COVID-19 (a few samples of this study predate the infection). The sample titles of this study are shuffled in the database, so cell type and time point are left out; the donor was told from shared clones. CDR3 sequence: CASSFAGLRSTSEQYF. Read as DNA, the sequence is TGTGCCAGCAGTTTTGCGGGACTAAGGAGTACGAGCGAGCAGTACTTC.